These 9 T cell receptor beta chains originate from one sample sequenced in a study of blood T cell repertoires in COVID-19. Here immunoSEQ multiplex PCR was the method, and the copy in TCRdb shows in-frame clones only, minus some. The table lists fewer than 110,000 clones, roughly 88% of them singletons. Source material: peripheral blood. The receptors stem from a human donor in a cohort sampled during active COVID-19.

The chain has TRBV4-1 and TRBJ1-6; D perhaps matches TRBD1 (6 bases). Trimming pared 0 bases from V and 7 bases from J, leaving 19 bases between. Looked up from germline, CDR1 is MGHRA and CDR2 is YSYEKL. The CDR3 totals 18 residues. This chain's CDR3 is CASSQDGPLGTPNSPLHF. The CDR3 coding sequence is TGCGCCAGCAGCCAAGATGGTCCGCTAGGGACACCAAATTCACCCCTCCACTTT.

The V call is TRBV7-2, the J call TRBJ2-5, with a possible D match to TRBD1 (5 bases). V lost 6 bases, J lost 1 base, and 9 bases lay in between. There are 13 residues in the CDR3. From germline, CDR1 is SGHTA and CDR2 FQGNSA. The CDR3 region is CASSSDSQETQYF. Written as DNA, the CDR3 is TGTGCCAGCAGTTCCGACAGCCAAGAGACCCAGTACTTC.

This clone appeared once. J is TRBJ1-2 and V is TRBV7-6, with D perhaps matching TRBD1 (5 bases). This CDR3 comprises 13 residues. V was clipped by 5 bases and J by 3 bases, with 10 bases between them. Germline CDR1 and CDR2: SGHVS and FNYEAQ. CDR3 amino acids: CASSGGLHYGYTF. CDR3 bases: TGTGCCAGCAGCGGGGGACTTCACTATGGCTACACCTTC.

The chain employs TRBV2 and TRBJ2-3, with no clear D. V lost 8 bases, J lost 1 base, and 7 bases lay in between. Germline values: CDR1 SNHLY, CDR2 FYNNEI. This CDR3 region has 12 residues. CDR3 in DNA: TGTGCCAGCGGCTCCCGCACAGATACGCAGTATTTT. Amino acid sequence: CASGSRTDTQYF.

The J gene is TRBJ2-1, the V gene TRBV4-3; 8 bases are shared with TRBD1. The ends lost 4 bases at V and 2 bases at J; junction bases unmatched: 4. Germline CDR1 reads LGHNA; CDR2 reads YSLEER. CDR3 size: 15 residues. The DNA for the CDR3 is TGCGCCAGCAGCCTTGGGACAGGACCCTACAATGAGCAGTTCTTC. This encodes CASSLGTGPYNEQFF.

The V and J genes are TRBV28 and TRBJ2-3; D is ambiguous. CDR1 and CDR2 (germline): MDHEN, SYDVKM. The CDR3 totals 12 residues. V shed 3 bases and J shed 6 bases, with 7 bases lying between them. The CDR3 DNA reads TGTGCCAGCAGTTTTTGGGCGGATACGCAGTATTTT. Its translation is CASSFWADTQYF.

The genes are TRBV2 and TRBJ2-7, with 9 bases fitting TRBD1. Trimming at V came to 6 bases and at J to 6 bases, leaving 3 bases not matched to a gene. The CDR3 length is 12 residues. Per the germline V gene, CDR1 is SNHLY and CDR2 is FYNNEI. Here the CDR3 DNA reads TGTGCCAGCAGGCAGGACAGGGGCGAGCAGTACTTC. Translated, it gives CASRQDRGEQYF.

Remarks on this clone: Other DNA sequences in this specimen translate into the identical CDR3. The chain is built from TRBV10-3 and TRBJ2-5, with 7 bases matching TRBD1. The CDR3 runs to 14 residues. V lost 6 bases to trimming and J lost 3 bases; unmatched junction nucleotides: 7. Germline lookup yields CDR1 ENHRY and CDR2 SYGVKD. CDR3 loop: CAIRRQGVEETQYF. The CDR3 bases are TGTGCCATCAGGAGACAGGGTGTAGAAGAGACCCAGTACTTC.

This rearrangement joins TRBV15 to TRBJ2-1; 11 bases line up with TRBD2. The V gene's germline CDR1 is LNHNV and CDR2 YYDKDF (reference sequence). The CDR3 extends over 17 amino acids. Trimming took 5 bases from V and 4 from J; bases not matched to a gene: 10. CDR3 nucleotide sequence: TGTGCCACCAGCGGGGCTAGAACTAGCGGGAGATACAATGAGCAGTTCTTC. Its translation is CATSGARTSGRYNEQFF.